This T cell receptor (beta chain) was sequenced in a study of T cells in Graves' hyperthyroidism and ophthalmopathy. V was pared by 2 bases and J by 5 bases, with 10 bases between. The CDR3 is 13 amino acids. Germline V gene lookup returns CDR1 LNHNV and CDR2 YYDKDF (reference sequence). This clonotype was seen only a few times. Investigators excluded patients with uncontrolled infection, other autoimmune disease, pregnancy or lactation. On the basis of clinical symptoms, serum thyroxine and TRAb, thyroid ultrasound and orbital computed tomography, diagnoses were made. Amplification of TCR beta CDR3 regions was performed using RNA transcripts as template. TCR CDR3 regions were first amplified by RT-PCR with HTBI primers. Each CDR3 protein is one row after TCRdb ran MiXCR on the multiplex PCR reads. The data contain 530,000 or so distinct CDR3 sequences, approximately 25% of them singletons.

The chain is built from TRBV15 and TRBJ2-7; weak D call: TRBD2 (5 bases). The source is a woman under 40 with Graves' ophthalmopathy. Sequencing was performed on blood. The chain's CDR3 is CATSRFGDHEQYF. The CDR3 bases are TGTGCCACCAGCAGATTCGGGGATCACGAGCAGTACTTC.